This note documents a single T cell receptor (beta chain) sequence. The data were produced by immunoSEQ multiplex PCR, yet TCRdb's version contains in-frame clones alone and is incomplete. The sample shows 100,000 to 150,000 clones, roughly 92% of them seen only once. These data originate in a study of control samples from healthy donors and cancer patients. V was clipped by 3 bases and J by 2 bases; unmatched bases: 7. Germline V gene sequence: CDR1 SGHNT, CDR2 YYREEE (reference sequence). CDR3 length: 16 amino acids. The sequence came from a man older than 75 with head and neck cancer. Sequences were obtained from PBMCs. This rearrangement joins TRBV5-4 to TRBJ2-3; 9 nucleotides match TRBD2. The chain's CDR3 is CASSSPAGGDTDTQYF. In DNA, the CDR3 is TGTGCCAGCAGCTCCCCCGCGGGAGGGGACACAGATACGCAGTATTTT.